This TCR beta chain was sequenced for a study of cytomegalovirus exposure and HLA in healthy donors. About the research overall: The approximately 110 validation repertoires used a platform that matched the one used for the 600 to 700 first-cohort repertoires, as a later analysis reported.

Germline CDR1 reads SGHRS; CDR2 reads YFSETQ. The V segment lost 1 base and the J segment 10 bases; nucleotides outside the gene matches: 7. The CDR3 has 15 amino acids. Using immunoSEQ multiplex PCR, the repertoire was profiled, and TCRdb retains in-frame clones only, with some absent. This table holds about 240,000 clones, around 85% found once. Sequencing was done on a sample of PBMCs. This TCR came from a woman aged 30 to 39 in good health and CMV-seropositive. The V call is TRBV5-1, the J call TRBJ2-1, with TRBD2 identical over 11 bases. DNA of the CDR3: TGCGCCAGCAGCTTGCAGGGGACTAGCGGAGCAGAGCAGTTCTTC. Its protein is CASSLQGTSGAEQFF. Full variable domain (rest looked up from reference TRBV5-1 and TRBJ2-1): KAGVTQTPRYLIKTRGQQVTLSCSPISGHRSVSWYQQTPGQGLQFLFEYFSETQRNKGNFPGRFSGRQFSNSRSEMNVSTLELGDSALYLCASSLQGTSGAEQFFGPGTRLTVL.